This entry concerns a single TCR beta chain. The antigen is not known. These data come from a study of cytomegalovirus exposure and HLA in healthy donors. This CDR3 comprises 14 residues. The germline V gene encodes CDR1 SEHNR and CDR2 FQNEAQ (reference sequence). Unmatched junction bases numbered 7, after V lost 5 bases and J lost 7 bases. Study outcomes and limitations: Accurate predictions that matched the HLA-A and HLA-B alleles of most subjects were reportedly made from TCR beta sequences. Follow-up analysis later connected one missense variant in DCLRE1C with trimming of TCR beta V- and J-genes.

Primers for the PCR totalled 60 Vbeta and 13 Jbeta. The data were produced by immunoSEQ multiplex PCR, yet TCRdb's version contains in-frame clones alone and is incomplete. Of some 150,000 clones in the sample, about three quarters were seen once. The TCR sequence derives from a female donor in good health and CMV-seropositive. Sample: PBMCs. This chain joins TRBV7-9 and TRBJ1-2; 10 bases line up with TRBD1. The CDR3 DNA sequence: TGTGCCAGCAGCCCAGACAGGGGGCAAATTGGCTACACCTTC. Its protein is CASSPDRGQIGYTF.